Below, 21 T cell receptor beta chains from the same sample are listed, as sequenced in a study of blood T cell repertoires in COVID-19. Profiled with immunoSEQ multiplex PCR; TCRdb holds only in-frame clones, not every one. The table lists under 450,000 clones, 91% of them singletons. Material: PBMCs or T cells enriched from blood (not recorded which). All receptors come from a woman aged 40-49 years who had been exposed to COVID-19.

V usage is TRBV5-4 and J usage is TRBJ2-2; 7 nucleotides align to TRBD2. The CDR3 has 15 amino acids. V was pared by 1 base and J by 7 bases, with 7 bases of the junction left unmatched. Germline values: CDR1 SGHNT, CDR2 YYREEE (reference sequence). The CDR3 DNA is TGTGCCAGCAGCTTGTCGGCGGGAGCGGGCGGGGAGCTGTTTTTT. Its translation is CASSLSAGAGGELFF.

The chain joins TRBV5-6 to TRBJ2-2, with TRBD1 matching over 7 bases. The germline V gene has CDR1 SGHDT and CDR2 YYEEEE. CDR3 size: 15 residues. Trimming took 4 bases from V and 7 from J; bases not matched to a gene: 10. The CDR3 reads CASSIIDRVGGELFF. CDR3 nucleotides: TGTGCCAGCAGCATTATTGACAGGGTAGGCGGGGAGCTGTTTTTT.

The J gene is TRBJ1-4, the V gene TRBV19; 7 bases map to TRBD1. CDR1 LNHDA and CDR2 SQIVND come from the germline V gene (reference sequence). Trimming took 5 bases from V and 5 from J; bases not matched to a gene: 5. This CDR3 is built from 14 residues. DNA of the CDR3: TGTGCCAGTAGTCCACAGGACAGGAATGAAAAACTGTTTTTT. This gives the protein CASSPQDRNEKLFF.

The genes are TRBV5-1 and TRBJ2-3, with 7 positions matching TRBD1. The germline V gene has CDR1 SGHRS and CDR2 YFSETQ. Germline trimming cut 4 bases from V and 6 bases from J; bases unmatched to any gene: 14. The CDR3 is 16 amino acids. CDR3 nucleotides: TGCGCCAGCAGCGTGAACCCCAGGGGGAACATGGATACGCAGTATTTT. Its translation is CASSVNPRGNMDTQYF.

The rearrangement uses TRBV7-8 and TRBJ2-5; D unclear. Germline CDR1 SGHVS, CDR2 FQNEAQ. This CDR3 comprises 15 residues. The V end was cut by 2 bases, the J end by 2 bases, with 12 bases between. CDR3 protein: CASSLPTRDQETQYF. The CDR3 nucleotides read TGTGCCAGCAGCTTACCCACTCGTGATCAAGAGACCCAGTACTTC.

This rearrangement joins TRBV30 to TRBJ1-2; unclear D gene. The CDR3 length is 14 residues. The V end lost 0 bases, the J end lost 5 bases, and 13 bases lay between the germline ends. The germline V gene has CDR1 GTSNPN and CDR2 SVGIG (reference sequence). This CDR3 is CAWSVQIAAYGYTF. CDR3 DNA sequence: TGTGCCTGGAGTGTACAGATAGCGGCTTATGGCTACACCTTC.

This chain joins TRBV19 and TRBJ2-1, with 7 bases matching TRBD1. This CDR3 contains 15 residues. The germline CDR1 and CDR2 sequences are LNHDA and SQIVND (reference sequence). Trimming cost V 4 bases and J 0 bases; bases outside gene matches: 3. The CDR3 DNA follows: TGTGCCAGTAGTAAACAGGGGTCCTCCTACAATGAGCAGTTCTTC. Translated, it gives CASSKQGSSYNEQFF.

The J gene is TRBJ1-3, the V gene TRBV5-1, with a weak D call TRBD1 (6 bases). Germline loops: CDR1 SGHRS, CDR2 YFSETQ. Trimming took off 1 base at V and 0 bases at J, with 11 bases between the two ends. The CDR3 is made up of 16 amino acids. Written as DNA, the CDR3 is TGCGCCAGCAGCTTGACGGAACAGGGCTCTGGAAACACCATATATTTT. It encodes CASSLTEQGSGNTIYF.

The J gene is TRBJ1-3, the V gene TRBV7-3, with 8 bases aligning to TRBD1. The germline V gene encodes CDR1 SGHTA and CDR2 FQGTGA. The CDR3 runs to 17 residues. V lost 5 bases and J lost 2; bases outside the gene matches: 11. The CDR3 here is CASSTDRTGKTGNTIYF. DNA for the CDR3: TGTGCCAGCAGCACCGACCGGACAGGGAAGACTGGAAACACCATATATTTT.

V and J are TRBV5-4 and TRBJ2-7, with 7 positions matching TRBD2. The CDR3 is made up of 15 amino acids. The trim removed 0 bases at V and 0 bases at J, leaving 3 bases unmatched. Per germline, CDR1 SGHNT and CDR2 YYREEE (reference sequence). The CDR3 sequence: CASSLELASSYEQYF. In DNA, the CDR3 is TGTGCCAGCAGCTTGGAACTAGCGAGCTCCTACGAGCAGTACTTC.

Only one count was recorded for this clone. This chain links TRBV24-1 with TRBJ1-4, with 10 bases matching TRBD1. The ends lost 7 bases at V and 8 bases at J; junction bases unmatched: 12. There are 16 residues in the CDR3. Germline V CDR1 and CDR2: KGHDR, SFDVKD. Here the CDR3 DNA reads TGTGCCACCAGCCCTTTGACCGGACAGGGGGACGAAAAACTGTTTTTT. Residues: CATSPLTGQGDEKLFF.

This clone was counted once. V is TRBV3-1 (or the pseudogene TRBV3-2) and J is TRBJ2-1; 7 positions match TRBD1. The length of the CDR3 is 15 residues. The ends lost 4 bases at V and 0 bases at J; junction bases unmatched: 3. The germline V gene encodes CDR1 LGHDT and CDR2 YNNKEL (reference sequence). CDR3 bases: TGTGCCAGCAGCCCACAGGGGAGCTCCTACAATGAGCAGTTCTTC. It translates to CASSPQGSSYNEQFF.

This clone appeared a single time. The chain combines TRBV29-1 with TRBJ1-2, with TRBD1 as a possible D gene (6 bases). The length of the CDR3 is 13 residues. V shed 4 bases and J shed 6 bases, with 15 bases lying between them. The germline V gene has CDR1 SQVTM and CDR2 ANQGSEA. The CDR3 sequence is CSVVGQGIHGYTF. The CDR3 coding sequence is TGCAGCGTTGTTGGGCAGGGGATTCATGGCTACACCTTC.

The chain couples TRBV9 to TRBJ1-2; 7 nucleotides agree with TRBD1. V was pared by 3 bases and J by 8 bases, with 10 bases of the junction left unmatched. Germline CDR1 SGDLS, CDR2 YYNGEE. This CDR3 region has 14 residues. For the CDR3, the DNA is TGTGCCAGCAGCGACTTAGTGACAGGGCGCGGCTACACCTTC. Residues: CASSDLVTGRGYTF.

The rearrangement uses TRBV6-5 and TRBJ2-1, with 8 bases aligning to TRBD1. Germline CDR1 reads MNHEY; CDR2 reads SVGAGI. The CDR3 has 15 residues. Losses at the gene ends were 6 bases for V and 3 bases for J; bases not matched to a gene: 7. In DNA, the CDR3 is TGTGCCAGCAGCCCCGGACAGGGCATCTACAATGAGCAGTTCTTC. Its protein product is CASSPGQGIYNEQFF.

The rearrangement uses TRBV6-2 or TRBV6-3 and TRBJ2-1; D gene ambiguous. Germline loops: CDR1 MNHEY, CDR2 SVGEGT. V lost 7 bases, J lost 0 bases, and 13 bases lay in between. The CDR3 consists of 15 residues. CDR3 sequence reads: CASNYSPSSYNEQFF. CDR3 coding DNA: TGTGCCAGCAATTATTCCCCGAGCTCCTACAATGAGCAGTTCTTC.

A few counts support this clone. The chain carries TRBV19 and TRBJ1-5; D is unclear. This CDR3 is 14 amino acids long. Looked up from germline, CDR1 is LNHDA and CDR2 is SQIVND (reference sequence). V shed 7 bases and J shed 0 bases, with 10 bases lying between them. The CDR3 sequence: CASNLRVSNQPQHF. CDR3 sequence (DNA): TGTGCCAGTAATTTGAGGGTTAGCAATCAGCCCCAGCATTTT.

This chain connects TRBV5-6 to TRBJ2-2, with 7 bases aligning to TRBD1. J was trimmed by 4 bases and V by 4 bases; bases with no gene match: 7. Germline assignment: CDR1 SGHDT and CDR2 YYEEEE. This CDR3 is built from 15 residues. The CDR3 coding sequence is TGTGCCAGCAGCCTTTTGGACAGGTTCACCGGGGAGCTGTTTTTT. Translated: CASSLLDRFTGELFF.

The V call is TRBV7-9, the J call TRBJ2-1; 9 positions agree with TRBD1. This CDR3 has 15 amino acids. Germline V CDR1 and CDR2: SEHNR, FQNEAQ (reference sequence). V lost 3 bases, J lost 3 bases, and 3 bases stayed unmatched. This CDR3 reads CASSFYRGLYNEQFF. CDR3 bases: TGTGCCAGCAGCTTCTACAGGGGGCTCTACAATGAGCAGTTCTTC. Variable domain in full (rest from reference TRBV7-9 and TRBJ2-1): DTGVSQNPRHKITKRGQNVTFRCDPISEHNRLYWYRQTLGQGPEFLTYFQNEAQLEKSRLLSDRFSAERPKGSFSTLEIQRTEQGDSAMYLCASSFYRGLYNEQFFGPGTRLTVL.

V usage is TRBV9 and J usage is TRBJ1-2; 8 bases map to TRBD1. V gave up 4 bases and J gave up 8 bases; unmatched junction bases: 10. This CDR3 contains 14 residues. The germline V gene has CDR1 SGDLS and CDR2 YYNGEE. The chain's CDR3 is CASSPTTGVEGYTF. CDR3 DNA: TGTGCCAGCAGCCCAACGACAGGGGTGGAAGGCTACACCTTC.

This clone was counted once. The gene calls are TRBV11-2 and TRBJ1-2; 9 positions match TRBD1. Trimming took 4 bases from V and 5 from J; bases not matched to a gene: 5. This CDR3 is built from 14 residues. The germline V gene has CDR1 SGHAT and CDR2 FQNNGV. For the CDR3, the DNA is TGTGCCAGCAGCTCGGGACAGGGTTGGTATGGCTACACCTTC. Its translation is CASSSGQGWYGYTF.